This is a list of T cell receptor beta chains from one sample in a study of T cell responses to AZD1222 COVID-19 vaccine. Assay: immunoSEQ multiplex PCR; the TCRdb copy retains only in-frame clones and omits some. The data hold around 97,000 clones, with roughly 89% observed a single time. The sequencing used peripheral blood, collected on day 0 of AZD1222 vaccination. The receptors were gathered from an adult in good health. The CDR3 runs from the conserved cysteine through the conserved F or W. The D gene is left open where the match is weak. Some rows have no size entry. The others give once, few or many, or a class for an expanded clone.

d_call,v_call,clone_size,j_call,cdr3_aa,cdr3_nt
.,TRBV28,.,TRBJ1-6,CASSSPGDNSPLHF,TGTGCCAGCAGTTCTCCAGGGGATAATTCACCCCTCCACTTT
.,TRBV28,.,TRBJ1-2,CASSLVSYYGYTF,TGTGCCAGCAGTTTAGTCTCCTACTATGGCTACACCTTC
.,TRBV20-1,.,TRBJ1-2,CSASILLRGANYGYTF,TGCAGTGCTAGTATCTTGCTGCGGGGAGCTAACTATGGCTACACCTTC
.,TRBV2,.,TRBJ2-7,CASSEENSYEQYF,TGTGCCAGCAGTGAGGAAAATTCCTACGAGCAGTACTTC
.,TRBV28,.,TRBJ2-7,CASSLLGSRSYEQYF,TGTGCCAGCAGTTTATTAGGGTCCCGAAGCTACGAGCAGTACTTC
TRBD1,TRBV18,.,TRBJ2-7,CASSSPGQGAYEQYF,TGTGCCAGCTCATCACCGGGACAGGGTGCCTACGAGCAGTACTTC
.,TRBV3-1/TRBV3-2,.,TRBJ1-3,CASSQGNGNTIYF,TGTGCCAGCAGCCAGGGGAACGGAAACACCATATATTTT
TRBD1,TRBV29-1,.,TRBJ1-1,CSGTDRGLTEAFF,TGCAGCGGAACCGACAGGGGGCTTACTGAAGCTTTCTTT
.,TRBV28,.,TRBJ2-2,CASSVNTGELFF,TGTGCCAGCAGTGTGAACACCGGGGAGCTGTTTTTT
.,TRBV29-1,.,TRBJ1-1,CSATANTEAFF,TGCAGCGCGACAGCGAACACTGAAGCTTTCTTT
.,TRBV7-3,.,TRBJ2-7,CASSPALGYEQYF,TGTGCCAGCAGCCCTGCACTCGGGTACGAGCAGTACTTC
.,TRBV12-2,.,TRBJ2-7,CASPVKGYEQYF,TGTGCAAGCCCCGTGAAGGGGTACGAGCAGTACTTC
.,TRBV6-6,.,TRBJ1-6,CASSPGQPASPLHF,TGTGCCAGCAGTCCTGGACAGCCGGCTTCACCCCTCCACTTT
.,TRBV20-1,.,TRBJ1-2,CSASTAGEQNYGYTF,TGCAGTGCTAGTACCGCAGGGGAGCAGAACTATGGCTACACCTTC
.,TRBV29-1,.,TRBJ2-5,CSVGNQETQYF,TGCAGCGTAGGCAACCAAGAGACCCAGTACTTC
.,TRBV7-6,.,TRBJ2-3,CASSPWTNPTDTQYF,TGTGCCAGCAGCCCCTGGACGAACCCCACAGATACGCAGTATTTT
TRBD1,TRBV28,.,TRBJ1-3,CASSLPGQFSGNTIYF,TGTGCCAGCAGTTTACCGGGACAGTTCTCTGGAAACACCATATATTTT
TRBD1,TRBV18,.,TRBJ2-3,CASSVGQGRPTDTQYF,TGTGCCAGCTCGGTCGGACAGGGCAGGCCCACAGATACGCAGTATTTT
TRBD1,TRBV27,.,TRBJ1-6,CASSLSPGQDNSPLHF,TGTGCCAGCAGTTTATCACCGGGACAGGATAATTCACCCCTCCACTTT
TRBD2,TRBV7-2,.,TRBJ2-1,CASSLDSGGGNEQFF,TGTGCCAGCAGCTTAGATAGCGGGGGGGGAAATGAGCAGTTCTTC
TRBD1,TRBV13,.,TRBJ2-7,CASRSGTGFYEQYF,TGTGCCAGCAGATCCGGGACAGGGTTCTACGAGCAGTACTTC
.,TRBV4-2,.,TRBJ1-4,CASSQDRDRDEKLFF,TGTGCCAGCAGCCAAGATCGCGACCGGGATGAAAAACTGTTTTTT
.,TRBV18,.,TRBJ2-1,CASSPSYNEQFF,TGTGCCAGCTCCCCGTCCTACAATGAGCAGTTCTTC
TRBD2,TRBV27,.,TRBJ2-7,CASGGLVKEDEQYF,TGTGCCAGCGGTGGACTAGTCAAGGAAGACGAGCAGTACTTC
.,TRBV5-1,.,TRBJ2-2,CASSLTSGDNTGELFF,TGCGCCAGCAGCTTGACGTCGGGAGACAACACCGGGGAGCTGTTTTTT
.,TRBV5-6,.,TRBJ1-5,CASSRLYSNQPQHF,TGTGCCAGCAGCCGACTTTATAGCAATCAGCCCCAGCATTTT
.,TRBV6-5,once,TRBJ2-7,CASRAQGGEQYF,TGTGCCAGCAGAGCACAGGGAGGCGAGCAGTACTTC
.,TRBV7-6,.,TRBJ2-3,CASSLALGQVSTDTQYF,TGTGCCAGCAGCTTAGCGTTAGGCCAGGTTAGCACAGATACGCAGTATTTT
.,TRBV4-1,few,TRBJ2-7,CASSQSGGEQYF,TGCGCCAGCAGCCAATCCGGGGGCGAGCAGTACTTC
.,TRBV18,.,TRBJ1-3,CASSPQFSGNTIYF,TGTGCCAGCTCACCCCAGTTCTCTGGAAACACCATATATTTT
.,TRBV18,once,TRBJ2-3,CASSPNMIRGDTQYF,TGTGCCAGCTCACCAAATATGATACGGGGAGATACGCAGTATTTT
.,TRBV18,.,TRBJ2-1,CASSPPRAEQFF,TGTGCCAGCTCACCACCCAGGGCAGAGCAGTTCTTC
.,TRBV6-1,once,TRBJ2-1,CASSEWEAQFF,TGTGCCAGCAGTGAATGGGAAGCGCAGTTCTTC
.,TRBV7-2,.,TRBJ2-3,CASSLYRIDTQYF,TGTGCCAGCAGCTTATATAGGATAGATACGCAGTATTTT
TRBD1,TRBV6-6,few,TRBJ1-2,CASRQGTGGEKGYTF,TGTGCCAGCAGACAAGGGACAGGGGGAGAAAAAGGCTACACCTTC
.,TRBV7-7,.,TRBJ2-3,CASSFSFTDTQYF,TGTGCCAGCAGCTTTAGTTTCACAGATACGCAGTATTTT
.,TRBV27,.,TRBJ2-7,CASSRDVSYEQYF,TGTGCCAGCAGCCGGGACGTTTCCTACGAGCAGTACTTC
.,TRBV27,.,TRBJ2-7,CASSPAPGEQYF,TGTGCCAGCAGCCCCGCCCCCGGAGAGCAGTACTTC
.,TRBV5-1,.,TRBJ1-5,CASSARSGDQPQHF,TGCGCCAGCAGCGCGAGGTCGGGTGATCAGCCCCAGCATTTT
.,TRBV5-5,.,TRBJ2-7,CASSSTYRPGYEQYF,TGTGCCAGCAGCTCAACGTATCGACCTGGCTACGAGCAGTACTTC
.,TRBV6-1,.,TRBJ1-5,CASSDLRRQPQHF,TGTGCCAGCAGTGACCTCAGACGGCAGCCCCAGCATTTT
TRBD1,TRBV27,.,TRBJ1-2,CASSDWTGGVEGYTF,TGTGCCAGCAGTGACTGGACAGGGGGCGTAGAAGGCTACACCTTC
.,TRBV12-3/TRBV12-4,.,TRBJ2-7,CASSPYRSYEQYF,TGTGCCAGCAGTCCCTATCGCTCCTACGAGCAGTACTTC